This T cell receptor beta chain was captured in a study of cytomegalovirus exposure and HLA in healthy donors. The CDR3 extends over 12 amino acids. V was clipped by 10 bases and J by 1 base, with 10 bases between them. Germline assignment: CDR1 MGHDK and CDR2 SYGVNS. TCRdb's copy holds only in-frame clones and misses some; the assay was immunoSEQ multiplex PCR. Among 250,000 to 300,000 clones listed, 90% were seen once. The gene calls are TRBV25-1 and TRBJ1-2; D remains unclear. Sequences were obtained from PBMCs. This TCR was sampled from a woman aged 18-30 years in good health and CMV-seronegative. The CDR3 DNA reads TGTGCCACGCGAAGCTTTAACTATGGCTACACCTTC. This sequence encodes CATRSFNYGYTF.